The 6 T cell receptor beta chains below come from one sample, sequenced in a study of PD-1 blockade in classical Hodgkin lymphoma. The assay was immunoSEQ multiplex PCR, and TCRdb's table has in-frame clones only and misses some. The table has some 16,000 clones, over 80% seen once. Brentuximab vedotin exposure varied among the patients, all of whom had relapsed after autologous stem cell transplantation. Material: peripheral blood mononuclear cells (PBMCs), obtained before the second cycle of nivolumab. The origin of the receptors is a human donor with classical Hodgkin lymphoma.

The chain has TRBV7-3 and TRBJ1-1; D call uncertain. Trimming cost V 2 bases and J 1 base, with 8 bases left between them. The CDR3 loop spans 14 amino acids. The germline V gene encodes CDR1 SGHTA and CDR2 FQGTGA. CDR3 protein: CASSLEEANTEAFF. In DNA form, the CDR3 reads TGTGCCAGCAGCTTAGAGGAGGCGAACACTGAAGCTTTCTTT.

The chain has TRBV6-5 and TRBJ1-5; TRBD1 agrees at 9 bases. Germline CDR1 MNHEY, CDR2 SVGAGI. The CDR3 covers 16 residues. Trimming at V came to 4 bases and at J to 3 bases, leaving 7 bases not matched to a gene. The CDR3 DNA reads TGTGCCAGCAGTTTGTACAGGGGGCTTGCCAATCAGCCCCAGCATTTT. Protein product: CASSLYRGLANQPQHF.

The chain couples TRBV11-3 to TRBJ2-3; TRBD2 might be the D (5 bases). The CDR3 is 14 residues long. CDR1 SGHNT and CDR2 YENEEA come from the germline V gene. Trimming left V 0 bases short and J 11 bases short, with 15 bases between. CDR3 region: CASSLEFGAVGQYF. In nucleotides, the CDR3 is TGTGCCAGCAGCTTAGAGTTTGGAGCGGTAGGGCAGTATTTT.

V gene TRBV5-1 combines with J gene TRBJ1-1, with D perhaps matching TRBD1 (5 bases). The CDR3 runs 13 residues. V lost 4 bases and J 1 base, leaving 8 bases between the germline ends. From germline, CDR1 is SGHRS and CDR2 YFSETQ. The CDR3 spells CASSPGTNTEAFF. CDR3 DNA: TGCGCCAGCAGCCCCGGGACGAACACTGAAGCTTTCTTT. The full variable domain, its missing parts supplied by reference TRBV5-1 and TRBJ1-1, is KAGVTQTPRYLIKTRGQQVTLSCSPISGHRSVSWYQQTPGQGLQFLFEYFSETQRNKGNFPGRFSGRQFSNSRSEMNVSTLELGDSALYLCASSPGTNTEAFFGQGTRLTVV.

This rearrangement joins TRBV7-9 to TRBJ1-1; D call uncertain. With 5 bases removed from V and 6 bases from J, the gap between germline ends came to 10 bases. In germline, CDR1 is SEHNR, CDR2 FQNEAQ (reference sequence). The CDR3 sequence is 12 residues long. CDR3 loop: CASSRSHPEAFF. Written as DNA, the CDR3 is TGTGCCAGCAGCCGCTCCCACCCTGAAGCTTTCTTT.

This sequence joins TRBV2 and TRBJ1-5; 10 bases map to TRBD1. Germline V gene data show CDR1 as SNHLY and CDR2 as FYNNEI. V shed 6 bases and J 7 bases; nucleotides not matched to a gene: 12. This CDR3 is built from 16 residues. The DNA of the CDR3 is TGTGCCAGCAGCGTGATAATGGGACAGGGGAGACAGCCCCAGCATTTT. It yields the protein CASSVIMGQGRQPQHF. Full variable domain (missing parts from reference TRBV2 and TRBJ1-5): EPEVTQTPSHQVTQMGQEVILRCVPISNHLYFYWYRQILGQKVEFLVSFYNNEISEKSEIFDDQFSVERPDGSNFTLKIRSTKLEDSAMYFCASSVIMGQGRQPQHFGDGTRLSIL.